This T cell receptor (beta chain) appears in the sequencing data of a study of cytomegalovirus exposure and HLA in healthy donors. As regards this clone: Its target is not known.

Profiling relied on immunoSEQ multiplex PCR, and the TCRdb table lists in-frame clones only, not all of them. The sample carries about 220,000 clones, around 90% recorded once. Germline CDR1 is ENHRY and CDR2 is SYGVKD. The CDR3 sequence is 12 residues long. V was clipped by 8 bases and J by 3 bases, with 10 bases between them. Study-wide points: Rare TCR sequences predominated, though certain public TCRs were found in many donors. CMV antigen specificity of three CMV-associated chains was confirmed in vitro.

This sequence originates from a woman between 18 and 29 years old in good health and CMV-seronegative. This sequence joins TRBV10-3 and TRBJ1-2; tentatively, D is TRBD1 (5 bases). The specimen was PBMCs. The CDR3 spells CAIGGGYYGYTF. CDR3 bases: TGTGCCATCGGGGGGGGTTACTATGGCTACACCTTC.